This entry lists 10 T cell receptor beta chains sequenced from one sample in a study of blood T cell repertoires in COVID-19. Sequencing used immunoSEQ multiplex PCR; TCRdb keeps in-frame clones, though not all of them. The table has 300,000 to 350,000 clones, 88% seen once. The sample was PBMCs or T cells enriched from blood (not recorded which). The receptors here all came from a man aged 25-45 years who had recovered from COVID-19.

V gene TRBV27 combines with J gene TRBJ2-5; perhaps TRBD1 as D (6 bases). The V and J ends lost 4 bases and 5 bases respectively, with 14 bases between them. There are 14 residues in the CDR3. CDR1 is MNHEY, CDR2 SMNVEV, per germline (reference sequence). The chain's CDR3 is CASSSSQGGETQYF. Here the CDR3 DNA reads TGTGCCAGCAGTTCCTCACAGGGCGGGGAGACCCAGTACTTC.

This chain joins TRBV10-3 and TRBJ2-3; 9 positions match TRBD2. The V and J ends lost 0 bases and 5 bases, in that order; junction bases with no gene match: 9. CDR1 and CDR2 (germline): ENHRY, SYGVKD. The CDR3 is 17 amino acids. The CDR3 DNA sequence: TGTGCCATCAGTGAGTCGGTTAGGCGGGGGGGCGAAGATACGCAGTATTTT. Protein: CAISESVRRGGEDTQYF.

The chain links TRBV3-1 (or the pseudogene TRBV3-2) to TRBJ2-7, with D possibly TRBD1 on 6 matching bases. Germline values: CDR1 LGHDT, CDR2 YNNKEL (reference sequence). V lost 4 bases and J 5 bases, leaving 12 bases between the germline ends. The CDR3 spans 13 residues. The CDR3 reads CASSLRGSHEQYF. As DNA, the CDR3 is TGTGCCAGCAGCCTCAGGGGTAGCCACGAGCAGTACTTC.

The chain has TRBV2 and TRBJ1-2, with 9 bases fitting TRBD1. The CDR3 is 14 residues long. Germline assignment: CDR1 SNHLY and CDR2 FYNNEI. V was pared by 6 bases and J by 5 bases, with 7 bases of the junction left unmatched. The CDR3 region has the DNA TGTGCCAGCAGGAGGGGACAGGGAGCATATGGCTACACCTTC. Translating it yields CASRRGQGAYGYTF.

The chain is built from TRBV19 and TRBJ2-7, with TRBD1 identical over 7 bases. With V trimmed by 3 bases and J by 2 bases, 4 bases remained unmatched. This CDR3 contains 14 residues. CDR1 is LNHDA and CDR2 is SQIVND in the germline V gene (reference sequence). The CDR3 DNA is TGTGCCAGTAGTATTACAGGGGAGACCTACGAGCAGTACTTC. Translation gives CASSITGETYEQYF.

This sequence joins TRBV27 and TRBJ2-1; a weak D match, TRBD1 (5 bases). The CDR3 runs to 15 residues. Germline assignment: CDR1 MNHEY and CDR2 SMNVEV (reference sequence). V was pared by 6 bases and J by 2 bases, with 14 bases between. The CDR3 DNA is TGTGCCAGCAGCCGGATTGGGGCAGCCTACAATGAGCAGTTCTTC. Its protein is CASSRIGAAYNEQFF.

This clone was seen a single time. The rearrangement uses TRBV7-8 and TRBJ1-1; D call uncertain. Germline V gene sequence: CDR1 SGHVS, CDR2 FQNEAQ. V was clipped by 1 base and J by 14 bases, with 14 bases between them. The CDR3 extends over 12 amino acids. CDR3 loop: CASSLDWRETFF. CDR3 nucleotides: TGTGCCAGCAGCTTAGATTGGCGGGAAACCTTCTTT.

The CDR3 nucleotides read TGTGCCAGCAGCTTAGTCCAGGCGAGTACAGATACGCAGTATTTT. This codes for CASSLVQASTDTQYF. The chain combines TRBV7-9 with TRBJ2-3; D remains unclear. Germline CDR1 reads SEHNR; CDR2 reads FQNEAQ (reference sequence). Trimming shortened V by 1 base and J by 3 bases, and 11 bases separated the two germline ends. The CDR3 is 15 amino acids.

The genes are TRBV9 and TRBJ1-1, with 8 bases aligning to TRBD1. Germline V CDR1 and CDR2: SGDLS, YYNGEE. The CDR3 consists of 14 residues. V was pared by 0 bases and J by 4 bases, with 2 bases of the junction left unmatched. CDR3 bases: TGTGCCAGCAGCGTAGGGGGGACAGGCACTGAAGCTTTCTTT. This translates into CASSVGGTGTEAFF.

The chain joins TRBV5-1 to TRBJ2-7, with 8 bases fitting TRBD1. The V gene's germline CDR1 is SGHRS and CDR2 YFSETQ. CDR3 length: 17 residues. Trimming took 2 bases from V and 5 from J; bases not matched to a gene: 15. CDR3 residues: CASSLSRDGQGAHEQYF. As DNA, the CDR3 is TGCGCCAGCAGCTTAAGTCGGGATGGACAGGGTGCCCACGAGCAGTACTTC.